One and the same sample provided the 9 T cell receptor beta chains below, sequenced in a study of blood T cell repertoires in COVID-19. Only in-frame clones appear in the TCRdb table, and some are missing; sequencing was by immunoSEQ multiplex PCR. Among some 260,000 clones listed, roughly 90% were seen once. Sequencing input: peripheral blood. These receptors were obtained from a woman under 40 with acute or convalescent COVID-19.

This chain connects TRBV12-3 or TRBV12-4 to TRBJ2-2; D unresolved. V was pared by 5 bases and J by 7 bases, with 11 bases between. The CDR3 consists of 13 residues. CDR3 sequence (DNA): TGTGCCAGCAGTCTCAAGAGGAGCGGGGAGCTGTTTTTT. Encoded protein: CASSLKRSGELFF.

The V gene is TRBV27, the J gene TRBJ1-2, with 7 bases lining up with TRBD1. Germline CDR1 is MNHEY and CDR2 is SMNVEV (reference sequence). J gave up 6 bases and V 3 bases, and 7 bases lay outside the gene matches. The CDR3 runs 14 residues. CDR3 nucleotides: TGTGCCAGCAGTTTTATTAAGGGGGCTGATGGCTACACCTTC. Translating it yields CASSFIKGADGYTF.

The chain has TRBV7-2 and TRBJ2-1; 9 positions match TRBD2. V lost 2 bases and J lost 2; bases outside the gene matches: 7. CDR1 is SGHTA and CDR2 is FQGNSA in the germline V gene. The CDR3 loop spans 17 amino acids. The CDR3 sequence is CASSLRFASGTYNEQFF. CDR3 DNA: TGTGCCAGCAGCTTACGGTTCGCTAGCGGGACCTACAATGAGCAGTTCTTC.

Of note for this clone: A junction end diverges from the germline sequence, so it may reflect a read error. This chain joins TRBV7-7 and TRBJ1-1; 7 bases agree with TRBD1. The V gene's germline CDR1 is SSHAT and CDR2 FNYEAQ (reference sequence). This CDR3 has 13 residues. The CDR3 coding sequence is TGTGCTAGCAGCCCAGGACAGGCGGCTGAAGCTTTCTTT. It yields the protein CASSPGQAAEAFF.

The rearrangement uses TRBV2 and TRBJ1-2, with 8 bases fitting TRBD1. Germline lookup yields CDR1 SNHLY and CDR2 FYNNEI. CDR3 length: 15 residues. Trimming took 4 bases from V and 4 from J; bases not matched to a gene: 8. The CDR3 sequence is CASSVSQGAGYGYTF. CDR3 nucleotide sequence: TGTGCCAGCAGTGTAAGCCAGGGGGCCGGCTATGGCTACACCTTC.

The chain has TRBV6-5 and TRBJ2-7, with 7 bases fitting TRBD2. Trimming cost V 2 bases and J 6 bases; bases outside gene matches: 10. Germline V gives CDR1 MNHEY, CDR2 SVGAGI. This CDR3 contains 15 residues. The CDR3 loop is CASSYASGTYGEQYF. DNA for the CDR3: TGTGCCAGCAGTTACGCAAGCGGGACGTACGGCGAGCAGTACTTC.

This clone was recorded only once. The chain employs TRBV7-8 and TRBJ2-7; TRBD2 aligns across 7 bases. The CDR3 covers 15 residues. CDR1 is SGHVS, CDR2 FQNEAQ, per germline. J lost 3 bases, V lost 4 bases, and 9 bases had no gene match. The CDR3 sequence: CASSSGRGGFYEQYF. CDR3 coding DNA: TGTGCCAGCAGCTCCGGTCGGGGAGGGTTCTACGAGCAGTACTTC.

The CDR3 loop reads CASSSRLAEFYNEQFF. The CDR3 nucleotides read TGTGCCAGCAGCTCACGGCTAGCGGAATTTTACAATGAGCAGTTCTTC. The chain carries TRBV11-2 and TRBJ2-1; TRBD2 agrees at 7 bases. The trim removed 4 bases at V and 4 bases at J, leaving 10 bases unmatched. CDR1 and CDR2 from the germline V gene are SGHAT and FQNNGV. This CDR3 is built from 16 residues.

The genes are TRBV4-1 and TRBJ2-3; perhaps TRBD2 as D (6 bases). Looked up from germline, CDR1 is MGHRA and CDR2 is YSYEKL. This CDR3 contains 16 residues. The V gene lost 0 bases and the J gene lost 5 bases, with 15 bases spanning the gap. CDR3 coding DNA: TGCGCCAGCAGCCAAGATTTCGGGGACTTCGGAGATACGCAGTATTTT. Its translation: CASSQDFGDFGDTQYF.